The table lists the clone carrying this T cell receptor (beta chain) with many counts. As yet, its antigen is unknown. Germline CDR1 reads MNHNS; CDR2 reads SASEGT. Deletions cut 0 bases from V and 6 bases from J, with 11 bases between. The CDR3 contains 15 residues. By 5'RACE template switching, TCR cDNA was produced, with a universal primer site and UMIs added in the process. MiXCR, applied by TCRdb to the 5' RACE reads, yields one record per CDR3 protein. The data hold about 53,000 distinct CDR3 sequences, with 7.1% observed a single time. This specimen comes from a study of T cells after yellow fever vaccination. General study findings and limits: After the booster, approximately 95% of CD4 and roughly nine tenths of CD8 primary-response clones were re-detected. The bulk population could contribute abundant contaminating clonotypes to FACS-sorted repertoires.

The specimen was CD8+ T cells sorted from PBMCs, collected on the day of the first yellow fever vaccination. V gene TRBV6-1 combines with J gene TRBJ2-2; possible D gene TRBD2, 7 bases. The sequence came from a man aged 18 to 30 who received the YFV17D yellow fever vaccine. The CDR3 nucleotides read TGTGCCAGCAGTGAAGCGGGGGGGCGGCCCGGGGAGCTGTTTTTT. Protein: CASSEAGGRPGELFF.